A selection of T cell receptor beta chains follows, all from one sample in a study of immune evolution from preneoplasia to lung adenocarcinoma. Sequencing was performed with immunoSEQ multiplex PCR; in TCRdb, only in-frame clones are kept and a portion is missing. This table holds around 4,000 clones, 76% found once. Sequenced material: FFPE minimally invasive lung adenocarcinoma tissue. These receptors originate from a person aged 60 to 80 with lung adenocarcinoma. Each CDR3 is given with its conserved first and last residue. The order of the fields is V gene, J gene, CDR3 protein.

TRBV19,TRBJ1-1,CASSLRRADTEAFF
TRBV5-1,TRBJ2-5,CASSRIGLQETQYF
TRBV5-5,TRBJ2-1,CASLQGNEQFF
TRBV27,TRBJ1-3,CASRTTGGNTIYF
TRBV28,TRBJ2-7,CASTLGPFNYEQYF
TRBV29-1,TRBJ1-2,CSVGSGAYGYTF
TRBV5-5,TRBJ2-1,CASTLRHSGTSGTNEQFF
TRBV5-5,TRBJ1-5,CASSLTTGGSNQPQHF
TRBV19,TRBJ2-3,CASRRGDTSTDTQYF
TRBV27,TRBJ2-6,CASRRQGAGANVLTF
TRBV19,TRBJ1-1,CASGPGRAFF
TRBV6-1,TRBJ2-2,CASRDKLTGELFF
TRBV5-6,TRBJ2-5,CASSLAGLAEQETQYF
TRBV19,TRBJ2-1,CASSIMLREGEQFF
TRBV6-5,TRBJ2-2,CASSLASGELFF
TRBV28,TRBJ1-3,CAGQLGWAIYF